Listed below are T cell receptor beta chains from one sample, sequenced in a study of technical replicates of blood from a handful of donors. Assay used: immunoSEQ multiplex PCR; TCRdb lists only in-frame clones, some missing. The table includes more than 65,000 clones, 90% to 95% detected once. Sequenced input: T cells isolated from PBMCs. Receptor source: a human donor in good health. Both conserved end residues are part of each CDR3. D genes are given only for firm matches. Only part of the rows carry a size: once, few, many, or a class if the clone is expanded.

v_call: TRBV10-3
d_call: .
clone_size: .
j_call: TRBJ1-3
cdr3_aa: CAISLGGVDTIYF
cdr3_nt: TGTGCCATCAGCCTGGGAGGGGTGGACACCATATATTTT

v_call: TRBV27
d_call: .
clone_size: .
j_call: TRBJ2-7
cdr3_aa: CASSLYRGRGDEQYF
cdr3_nt: TGTGCCAGCAGCCTTTATAGAGGGAGAGGCGACGAGCAGTACTTC

v_call: TRBV11-2
d_call: TRBD1
clone_size: .
j_call: TRBJ1-1
cdr3_aa: CASRTGGGTEAFF
cdr3_nt: TGTGCCAGCAGGACAGGGGGCGGAACTGAAGCTTTCTTT

v_call: TRBV7-2
d_call: TRBD1
clone_size: .
j_call: TRBJ2-7
cdr3_aa: CASSLNSGQGISNEQYF
cdr3_nt: TGTGCCAGCAGCTTAAATAGCGGACAGGGAATAAGCAACGAGCAGTACTTC

v_call: TRBV18
d_call: TRBD2
clone_size: .
j_call: TRBJ2-1
cdr3_aa: CASSPSLTSGINEQFF
cdr3_nt: TGTGCCAGCTCACCCAGTTTGACTAGCGGGATAAATGAGCAGTTCTTC

v_call: TRBV7-7
d_call: TRBD2
clone_size: once
j_call: TRBJ2-5
cdr3_aa: CASRAGVGETQYF
cdr3_nt: TGTGCTAGCAGAGCGGGAGTGGGAGAGACCCAGTACTTC

v_call: TRBV7-9
d_call: TRBD1
clone_size: .
j_call: TRBJ1-3
cdr3_aa: CASTQLRGRRNTIYF
cdr3_nt: TGTGCCAGCACCCAACTGAGGGGGCGGAGAAACACCATATATTTT

v_call: TRBV5-4
d_call: TRBD1
clone_size: .
j_call: TRBJ2-7
cdr3_aa: CASSVDRGREQYF
cdr3_nt: TGTGCCAGCAGCGTCGACAGGGGACGCGAGCAGTACTTC

v_call: TRBV4-1
d_call: .
clone_size: once
j_call: TRBJ2-7
cdr3_aa: CASSQGGDSVYEQYF
cdr3_nt: TGCGCCAGCAGCCAAGGGGGAGATAGTGTCTACGAGCAGTACTTC

v_call: TRBV4-1
d_call: .
clone_size: once
j_call: TRBJ1-4
cdr3_aa: CASSLPRGDFKEKLFF
cdr3_nt: TGCGCCAGCAGCTTACCCCGGGGGGACTTTAAGGAAAAACTGTTTTTT

v_call: TRBV9
d_call: .
clone_size: .
j_call: TRBJ1-4
cdr3_aa: CASSRTGGYSEKLFF
cdr3_nt: TGTGCCAGCAGTCGTACGGGGGGCTACAGCGAAAAACTGTTTTTT

v_call: TRBV4-2
d_call: TRBD1
clone_size: .
j_call: TRBJ2-7
cdr3_aa: CASSHGRQGYEQYF
cdr3_nt: TGTGCCAGCAGCCACGGCAGACAGGGCTACGAGCAGTACTTC

v_call: TRBV6-5
d_call: TRBD1
clone_size: .
j_call: TRBJ2-3
cdr3_aa: CASSYPAGGDTQYF
cdr3_nt: TGTGCCAGCAGTTACCCGGCAGGGGGAGATACGCAGTATTTT

v_call: TRBV29-1
d_call: .
clone_size: .
j_call: TRBJ2-5
cdr3_aa: CSVELYRETQYF
cdr3_nt: TGCAGCGTTGAATTGTATCGGGAGACCCAGTACTTC

v_call: TRBV5-1
d_call: TRBD1
clone_size: once
j_call: TRBJ2-7
cdr3_aa: CASSLSGTGVSYEQYF
cdr3_nt: TGCGCCAGCAGCCTCTCCGGGACAGGGGTTTCCTACGAGCAGTACTTC

v_call: TRBV7-8
d_call: TRBD2
clone_size: once
j_call: TRBJ2-5
cdr3_aa: CASSLVLAGGPETQYF
cdr3_nt: TGTGCCAGCAGCTTAGTACTAGCGGGAGGGCCGGAGACCCAGTACTTC

v_call: TRBV29-1
d_call: TRBD1
clone_size: .
j_call: TRBJ1-2
cdr3_aa: CSVKGASLYGYTF
cdr3_nt: TGCAGCGTAAAGGGGGCCTCGCTCTATGGCTACACCTTC

v_call: TRBV27
d_call: TRBD1
clone_size: .
j_call: TRBJ1-5
cdr3_aa: CASSETGYNQPQHF
cdr3_nt: TGTGCCAGCAGTGAGACAGGGTACAATCAGCCCCAGCATTTT

v_call: TRBV2
d_call: .
clone_size: .
j_call: TRBJ1-2
cdr3_aa: CASSEVKIVGYTF
cdr3_nt: TGTGCCAGCAGTGAGGTGAAGATAGTCGGCTACACCTTC

v_call: TRBV30
d_call: TRBD1
clone_size: .
j_call: TRBJ1-2
cdr3_aa: CAWSVQGAVYGYTF
cdr3_nt: TGTGCCTGGAGTGTACAGGGGGCCGTCTATGGCTACACCTTC

v_call: TRBV10-1
d_call: TRBD2
clone_size: .
j_call: TRBJ2-2
cdr3_aa: CASSESPGGSSTGELFF
cdr3_nt: TGCGCCAGCAGTGAATCCCCGGGAGGCTCAAGCACCGGGGAGCTGTTTTTT

v_call: TRBV29-1
d_call: TRBD2
clone_size: .
j_call: TRBJ2-1
cdr3_aa: CSVEGGRAGEQFF
cdr3_nt: TGCAGCGTTGAAGGCGGGAGGGCCGGTGAGCAGTTCTTC

v_call: TRBV7-9
d_call: .
clone_size: few
j_call: TRBJ1-1
cdr3_aa: CASSTTGGTEAFF
cdr3_nt: TGTGCCAGCAGTACAACAGGTGGCACTGAAGCTTTCTTT

v_call: TRBV4-1
d_call: .
clone_size: .
j_call: TRBJ2-1
cdr3_aa: CASSHPVAGPSYNEQFF
cdr3_nt: TGCGCCAGCAGCCACCCCGTGGCGGGCCCTTCCTACAATGAGCAGTTCTTC

v_call: TRBV4-1
d_call: .
clone_size: .
j_call: TRBJ2-7
cdr3_aa: CASSPKQEYEQYF
cdr3_nt: TGCGCCAGCAGCCCAAAACAGGAGTACGAGCAGTACTTC

v_call: TRBV28
d_call: TRBD2
clone_size: .
j_call: TRBJ2-1
cdr3_aa: CASRRLAALIHEQFF
cdr3_nt: TGTGCCAGCAGACGACTAGCGGCCCTCATCCATGAGCAGTTCTTC

v_call: TRBV5-1
d_call: .
clone_size: .
j_call: TRBJ2-2
cdr3_aa: CASSYETQANTGELFF
cdr3_nt: TGCGCCAGCAGCTACGAAACCCAGGCGAACACCGGGGAGCTGTTTTTT

v_call: TRBV27
d_call: TRBD1
clone_size: .
j_call: TRBJ2-1
cdr3_aa: CASSLLTGNNEQFF
cdr3_nt: TGTGCCAGCAGTTTGTTGACAGGGAACAATGAGCAGTTCTTC

v_call: TRBV18
d_call: .
clone_size: .
j_call: TRBJ2-1
cdr3_aa: CASSPPSGYNEQFF
cdr3_nt: TGTGCCAGCTCACCACCATCCGGCTACAATGAGCAGTTCTTC

v_call: TRBV7-2
d_call: .
clone_size: .
j_call: TRBJ2-4
cdr3_aa: CASSYLGGAKNIQYF
cdr3_nt: TGTGCCAGCAGCTACCTCGGAGGGGCCAAAAACATTCAGTACTTC

v_call: TRBV5-4
d_call: TRBD2
clone_size: .
j_call: TRBJ2-7
cdr3_aa: CASSLAAGGDEQYF
cdr3_nt: TGTGCCAGCAGCTTGGCTGCGGGAGGGGACGAGCAGTACTTC

v_call: TRBV5-4
d_call: .
clone_size: .
j_call: TRBJ1-1
cdr3_aa: CASSLFGESTEAFF
cdr3_nt: TGTGCCAGCAGCTTGTTCGGGGAGAGCACTGAAGCTTTCTTT

v_call: TRBV27
d_call: TRBD1
clone_size: .
j_call: TRBJ2-7
cdr3_aa: CASSSDRNTYEQYF
cdr3_nt: TGTGCCAGCAGTTCGGACAGGAATACCTACGAGCAGTACTTC

v_call: TRBV19
d_call: .
clone_size: .
j_call: TRBJ2-6
cdr3_aa: CASSIVGLTEMHSGANVLTF
cdr3_nt: TGTGCCAGTAGTATAGTAGGTTTAACAGAAATGCACTCTGGGGCCAACGTCCTGACTTTC

v_call: TRBV27
d_call: TRBD1
clone_size: .
j_call: TRBJ2-7
cdr3_aa: CASSLRTGPTTFYEQYF
cdr3_nt: TGTGCCAGCAGTCTTCGGACAGGGCCCACAACCTTCTACGAGCAGTACTTC

v_call: TRBV11-2
d_call: TRBD2
clone_size: .
j_call: TRBJ2-1
cdr3_aa: CASSFSRAGGRRNEQFF
cdr3_nt: TGTGCCAGCAGCTTCTCAAGGGCGGGGGGGCGCAGGAATGAGCAGTTCTTC

v_call: TRBV6-5
d_call: .
clone_size: .
j_call: TRBJ2-2
cdr3_aa: CASSYTGIGELFF
cdr3_nt: TGTGCCAGCAGTTACACCGGGATCGGGGAGCTGTTTTTT

v_call: TRBV11-3
d_call: .
clone_size: .
j_call: TRBJ1-1
cdr3_aa: CASSALTPKGDTEAFF
cdr3_nt: TGTGCCAGCAGCGCGTTAACTCCTAAGGGAGATACTGAAGCTTTCTTT

v_call: TRBV7-8
d_call: TRBD1
clone_size: .
j_call: TRBJ2-7
cdr3_aa: CASSPFGTGKSSYEQYF
cdr3_nt: TGTGCCAGCAGTCCCTTTGGGACAGGGAAAAGCTCCTACGAGCAGTACTTC

v_call: TRBV7-3
d_call: .
clone_size: once
j_call: TRBJ2-7
cdr3_aa: CASSLGGGKTHEQYF
cdr3_nt: TGTGCCAGCAGCTTAGGGGGGGGCAAAACCCACGAGCAGTACTTC

v_call: TRBV2
d_call: TRBD2
clone_size: .
j_call: TRBJ2-7
cdr3_aa: CASSLDPLAAVNEQYF
cdr3_nt: TGTGCCAGCAGCCTGGATCCACTAGCGGCGGTAAACGAGCAGTACTTC

v_call: TRBV6-5
d_call: TRBD2
clone_size: .
j_call: TRBJ2-1
cdr3_aa: CASASGSYNEQFF
cdr3_nt: TGTGCCAGTGCTAGCGGGAGTTACAATGAGCAGTTCTTC

v_call: TRBV11-2
d_call: .
clone_size: .
j_call: TRBJ2-7
cdr3_aa: CASSLGLGSEQYF
cdr3_nt: TGTGCCAGCAGCTTAGGGTTGGGCTCCGAGCAGTACTTC

v_call: TRBV10-3
d_call: TRBD2
clone_size: .
j_call: TRBJ2-1
cdr3_aa: CAIASGSTGNEQFF
cdr3_nt: TGTGCCATCGCGAGCGGGAGTACGGGCAATGAGCAGTTCTTC